This TCR beta chain was retrieved from a study of cytomegalovirus exposure and HLA in healthy donors. With respect to this clone: Its antigen is unidentified.

The CDR3 has 15 amino acids. Germline assignment: CDR1 SGHRS and CDR2 YFSETQ. Germline trimming cut 3 bases from V and 6 bases from J; bases unmatched to any gene: 6. Study observations and caveats: Data from an earlier analysis indicated that most TCR beta V segments were productive either about 90% or about 30% of the time.

PCR primers comprised 60 Vbeta and 13 Jbeta primers. TCRdb keeps only in-frame clones here, not all; method: immunoSEQ multiplex PCR. The repertoire has over 140,000 clones, 80% of them found once; the top ten carry 2% to 2.5%. The rearrangement links TRBV5-1 to TRBJ2-3; 11 bases match TRBD1. The TCR originated in a man aged 45-65 years in good health and CMV-seronegative. Sequenced sample: PBMCs. The CDR3 here is CASSSGTGGLDTQYF. Here the CDR3 DNA reads TGCGCCAGCAGCTCCGGGACAGGGGGACTGGATACGCAGTATTTT.